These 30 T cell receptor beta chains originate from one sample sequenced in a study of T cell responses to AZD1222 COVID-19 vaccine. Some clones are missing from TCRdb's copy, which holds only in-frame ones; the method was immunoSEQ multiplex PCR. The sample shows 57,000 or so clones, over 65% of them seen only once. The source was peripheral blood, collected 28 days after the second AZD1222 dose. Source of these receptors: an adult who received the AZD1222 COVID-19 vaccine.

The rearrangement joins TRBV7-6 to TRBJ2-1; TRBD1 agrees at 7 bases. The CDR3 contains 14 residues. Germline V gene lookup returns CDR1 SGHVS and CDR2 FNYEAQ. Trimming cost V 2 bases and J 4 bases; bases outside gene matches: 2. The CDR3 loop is CASSLTGAYNEQFF. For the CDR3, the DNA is TGTGCCAGCAGCTTAACAGGGGCTTACAATGAGCAGTTCTTC.

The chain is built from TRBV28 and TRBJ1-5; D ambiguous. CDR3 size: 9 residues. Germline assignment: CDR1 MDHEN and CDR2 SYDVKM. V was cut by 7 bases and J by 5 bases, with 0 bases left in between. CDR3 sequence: CASNQPQHF. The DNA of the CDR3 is TGTGCCAGCAATCAGCCCCAGCATTTT.

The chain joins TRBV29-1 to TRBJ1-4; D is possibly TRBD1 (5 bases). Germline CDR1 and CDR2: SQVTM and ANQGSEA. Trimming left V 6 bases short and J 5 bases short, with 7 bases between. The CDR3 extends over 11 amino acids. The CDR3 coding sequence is TGCAGCGTCCAGGGAAATGAAAAACTGTTTTTT. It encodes CSVQGNEKLFF. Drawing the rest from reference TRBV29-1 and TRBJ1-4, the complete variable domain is SAVISQKPSRDICQRGTSLTIQCQVDSQVTMMFWYRQQPGQSLTLIATANQGSEATYESGFVIDKFPISRPNLTFSTLTVSNMSPEDSSIYLCSVQGNEKLFFGSGTQLSVL.

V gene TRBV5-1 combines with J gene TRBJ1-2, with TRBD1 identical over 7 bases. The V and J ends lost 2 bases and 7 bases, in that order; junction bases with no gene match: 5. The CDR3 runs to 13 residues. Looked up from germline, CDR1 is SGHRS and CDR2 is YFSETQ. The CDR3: CASSFDRVGGYTF. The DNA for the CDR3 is TGCGCCAGCAGCTTCGACAGGGTCGGTGGCTACACCTTC.

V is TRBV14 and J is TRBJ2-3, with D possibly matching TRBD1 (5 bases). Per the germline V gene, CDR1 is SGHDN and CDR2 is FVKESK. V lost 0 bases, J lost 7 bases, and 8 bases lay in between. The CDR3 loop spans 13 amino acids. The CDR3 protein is CASSQEWGNTQYF. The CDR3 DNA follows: TGTGCCAGCAGCCAAGAATGGGGCAATACGCAGTATTTT. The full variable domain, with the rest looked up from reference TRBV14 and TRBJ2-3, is EAGVTQFPSHSVIEKGQTVTLRCDPISGHDNLYWYRRVMGKEIKFLLHFVKESKQDESGMPNNRFLAERTGGTYSTLKVQPAELEDSGVYFCASSQEWGNTQYFGPGTRLTVL.

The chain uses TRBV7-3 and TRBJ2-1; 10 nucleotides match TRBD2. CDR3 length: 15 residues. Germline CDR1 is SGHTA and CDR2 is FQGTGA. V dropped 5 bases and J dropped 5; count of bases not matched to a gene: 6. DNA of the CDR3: TGTGCCAGCAGCCGTAGCGGGGGGAGCCACAATGAGCAGTTCTTC. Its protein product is CASSRSGGSHNEQFF.

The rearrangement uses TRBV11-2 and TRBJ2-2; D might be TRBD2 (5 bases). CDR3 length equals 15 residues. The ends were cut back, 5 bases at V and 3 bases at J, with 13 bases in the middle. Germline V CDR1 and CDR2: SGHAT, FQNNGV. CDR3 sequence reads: CASSTSGIDTGELFF. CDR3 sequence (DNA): TGTGCCAGCAGCACATCGGGAATTGACACCGGGGAGCTGTTTTTT.

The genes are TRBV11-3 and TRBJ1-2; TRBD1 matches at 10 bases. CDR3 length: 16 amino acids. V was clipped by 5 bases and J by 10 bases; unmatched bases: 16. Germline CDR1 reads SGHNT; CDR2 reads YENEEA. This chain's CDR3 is CASSLIKPGQGRFYTF. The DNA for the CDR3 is TGTGCCAGCAGCCTAATCAAGCCGGGACAGGGGAGGTTCTACACCTTC.

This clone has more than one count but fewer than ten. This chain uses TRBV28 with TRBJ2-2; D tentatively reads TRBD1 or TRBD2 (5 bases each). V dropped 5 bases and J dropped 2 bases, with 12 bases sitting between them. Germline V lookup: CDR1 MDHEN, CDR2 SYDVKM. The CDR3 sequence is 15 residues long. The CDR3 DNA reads TGTGCCAGCAGTCCGGGGACGGGTAACACCGGGGAGCTGTTTTTT. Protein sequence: CASSPGTGNTGELFF.

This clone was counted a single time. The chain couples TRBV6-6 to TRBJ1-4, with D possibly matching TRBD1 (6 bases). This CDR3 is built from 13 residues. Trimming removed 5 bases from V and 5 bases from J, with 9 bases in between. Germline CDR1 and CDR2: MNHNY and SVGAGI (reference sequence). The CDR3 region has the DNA TGTGCCAGCAGTAGACAGGAGAATGAAAAACTGTTTTTT. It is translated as CASSRQENEKLFF.

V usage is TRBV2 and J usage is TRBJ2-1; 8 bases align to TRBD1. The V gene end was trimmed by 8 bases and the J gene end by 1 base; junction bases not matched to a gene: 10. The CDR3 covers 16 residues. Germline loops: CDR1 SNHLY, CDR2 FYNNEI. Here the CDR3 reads CASGPNRGLSYNEQFF. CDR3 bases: TGTGCCAGCGGCCCGAACAGGGGGTTATCCTACAATGAGCAGTTCTTC.

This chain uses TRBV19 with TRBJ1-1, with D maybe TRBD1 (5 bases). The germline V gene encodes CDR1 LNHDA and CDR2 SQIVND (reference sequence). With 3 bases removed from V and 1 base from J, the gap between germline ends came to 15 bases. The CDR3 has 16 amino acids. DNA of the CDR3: TGTGCCAGTAGTATTTGGGGGGTGGGCAAGAACACTGAAGCTTTCTTT. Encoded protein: CASSIWGVGKNTEAFF.

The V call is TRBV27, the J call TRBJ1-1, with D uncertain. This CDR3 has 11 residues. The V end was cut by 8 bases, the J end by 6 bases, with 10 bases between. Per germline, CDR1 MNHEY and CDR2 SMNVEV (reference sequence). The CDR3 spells CASSSQAEAFF. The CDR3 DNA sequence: TGTGCCAGCTCCTCACAAGCTGAAGCTTTCTTT.

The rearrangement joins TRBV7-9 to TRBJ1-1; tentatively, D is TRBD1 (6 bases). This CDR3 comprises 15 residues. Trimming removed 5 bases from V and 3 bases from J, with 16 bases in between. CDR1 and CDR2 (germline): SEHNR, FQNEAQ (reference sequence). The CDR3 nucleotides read TGTGCCAGCAGCACCCAGGGAGGGGGTGACACTGAAGCTTTCTTT. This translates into CASSTQGGGDTEAFF.

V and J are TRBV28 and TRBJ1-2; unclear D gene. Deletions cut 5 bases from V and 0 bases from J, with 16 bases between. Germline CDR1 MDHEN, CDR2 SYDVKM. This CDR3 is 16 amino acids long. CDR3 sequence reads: CASSAPGLQANYGYTF. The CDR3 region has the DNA TGTGCCAGCAGTGCCCCCGGACTGCAAGCTAACTATGGCTACACCTTC.

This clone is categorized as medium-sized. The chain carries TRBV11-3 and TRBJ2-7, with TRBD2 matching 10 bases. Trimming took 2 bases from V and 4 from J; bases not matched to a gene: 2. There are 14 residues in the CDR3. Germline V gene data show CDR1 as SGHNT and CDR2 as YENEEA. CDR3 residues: CASSLLAGEYEQYF. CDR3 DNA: TGTGCCAGCAGCTTACTAGCGGGGGAGTACGAGCAGTACTTC.

This CDR3 reads CASSVEASGSLYTQYF. As DNA, the CDR3 is TGTGCCAGCAGCGTAGAGGCTAGCGGGTCTCTGTATACGCAGTATTTT. The V gene is TRBV9, the J gene TRBJ2-3; 8 bases match TRBD2. Trimming at V came to 0 bases and at J to 7 bases, leaving 10 bases not matched to a gene. Germline loops: CDR1 SGDLS, CDR2 YYNGEE. The CDR3 spans 16 residues.

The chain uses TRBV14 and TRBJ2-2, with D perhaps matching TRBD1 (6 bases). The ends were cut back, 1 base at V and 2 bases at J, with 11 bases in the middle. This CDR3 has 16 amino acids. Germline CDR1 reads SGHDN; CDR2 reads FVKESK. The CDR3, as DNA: TGTGCCAGCAGCCAAGTGACAGGTTCAAACACCGGGGAGCTGTTTTTT. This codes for CASSQVTGSNTGELFF.

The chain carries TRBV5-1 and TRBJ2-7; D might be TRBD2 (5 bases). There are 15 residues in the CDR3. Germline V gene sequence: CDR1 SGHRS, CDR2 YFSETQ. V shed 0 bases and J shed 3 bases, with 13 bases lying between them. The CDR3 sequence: CASSLGTTGGYEQYF. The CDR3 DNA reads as TGCGCCAGCAGCTTGGGGACGACCGGAGGCTACGAGCAGTACTTC.

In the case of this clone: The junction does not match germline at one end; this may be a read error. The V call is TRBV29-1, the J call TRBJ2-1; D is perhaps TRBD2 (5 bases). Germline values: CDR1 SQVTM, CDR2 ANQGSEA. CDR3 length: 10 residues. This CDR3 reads CSVGSNEQFF. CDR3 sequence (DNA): TGCAGTGTTGGGAGCAATGAGCAGTTCTTC.

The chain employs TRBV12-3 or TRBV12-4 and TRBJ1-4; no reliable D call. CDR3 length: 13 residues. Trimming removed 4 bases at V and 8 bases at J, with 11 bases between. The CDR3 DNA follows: TGTGCCAGCAGTTCGGAAAGGTTAGAAAAACTGTTTTTT. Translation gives CASSSERLEKLFF.

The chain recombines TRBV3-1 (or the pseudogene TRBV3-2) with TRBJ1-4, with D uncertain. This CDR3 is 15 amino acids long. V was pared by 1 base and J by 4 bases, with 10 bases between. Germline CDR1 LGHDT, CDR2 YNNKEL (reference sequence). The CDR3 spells CASSQVGSINEKLFF. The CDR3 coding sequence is TGTGCCAGCAGCCAAGTGGGCAGTATTAATGAAAAACTGTTTTTT.

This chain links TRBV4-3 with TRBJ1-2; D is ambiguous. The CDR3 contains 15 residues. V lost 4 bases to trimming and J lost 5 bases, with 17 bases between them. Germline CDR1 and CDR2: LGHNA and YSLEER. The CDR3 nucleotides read TGCGCCAGCAGCCCCTGGCGGGGTTCTGGGTATGGCTACACCTTC. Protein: CASSPWRGSGYGYTF.

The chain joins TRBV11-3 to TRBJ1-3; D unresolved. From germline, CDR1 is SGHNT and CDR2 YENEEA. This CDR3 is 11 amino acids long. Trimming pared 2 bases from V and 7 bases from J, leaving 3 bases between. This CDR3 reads CASSLSNTIYF. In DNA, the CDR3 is TGTGCCAGCAGCTTAAGTAACACCATATATTTT.

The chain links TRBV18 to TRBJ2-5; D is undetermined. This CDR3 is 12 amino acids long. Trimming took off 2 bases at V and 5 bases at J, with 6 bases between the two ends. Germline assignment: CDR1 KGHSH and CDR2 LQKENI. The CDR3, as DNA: TGTGCCAGCTCACCAATGGGTGAGACCCAGTACTTC. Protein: CASSPMGETQYF.

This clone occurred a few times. CDR3 protein: CASSHEDTFFMNTEAFF. CDR3 nucleotide sequence: TGTGCCAGCAGCCACGAGGACACATTCTTCATGAACACTGAAGCTTTCTTT. This chain joins TRBV14 and TRBJ1-1; D might be TRBD1 (5 bases). Germline CDR1 is SGHDN and CDR2 is FVKESK. Trimming removed 3 bases from V and 0 bases from J, with 17 bases in between. The CDR3 is 17 residues long.

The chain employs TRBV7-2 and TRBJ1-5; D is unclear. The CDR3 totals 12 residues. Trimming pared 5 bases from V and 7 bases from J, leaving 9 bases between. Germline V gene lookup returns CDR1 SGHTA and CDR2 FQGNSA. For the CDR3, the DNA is TGTGCCAGCAGCCAGACGGGGCAGCCCCAGCATTTT. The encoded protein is CASSQTGQPQHF. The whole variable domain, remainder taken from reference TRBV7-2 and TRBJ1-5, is GAGVSQSPSNKVTEKGKDVELRCDPISGHTALYWYRQSLGQGLEFLIYFQGNSAPDKSGLPSDRFSAERTGGSVSTLTIQRTQQEDSAVYLCASSQTGQPQHFGDGTRLSIL.

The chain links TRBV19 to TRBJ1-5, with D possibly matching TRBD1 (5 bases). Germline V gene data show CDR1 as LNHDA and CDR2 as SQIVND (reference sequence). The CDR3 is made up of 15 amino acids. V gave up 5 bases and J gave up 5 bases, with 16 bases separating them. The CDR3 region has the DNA TGTGCCAGTAGTTATCAGAGGGGAGGAGATCAGCCCCAGCATTTT. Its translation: CASSYQRGGDQPQHF.

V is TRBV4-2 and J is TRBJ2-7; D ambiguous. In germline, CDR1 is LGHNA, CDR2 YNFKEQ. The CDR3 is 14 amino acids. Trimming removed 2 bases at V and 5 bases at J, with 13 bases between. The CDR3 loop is CASSQLGNSNEQYF. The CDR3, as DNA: TGTGCCAGCAGCCAACTGGGAAATTCCAACGAGCAGTACTTC.

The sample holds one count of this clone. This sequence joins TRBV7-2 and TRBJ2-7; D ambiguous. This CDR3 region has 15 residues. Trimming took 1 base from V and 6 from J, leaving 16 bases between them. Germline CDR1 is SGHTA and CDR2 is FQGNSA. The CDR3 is CASSLDVNSRTEQYF. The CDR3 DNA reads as TGTGCCAGCAGCTTAGATGTGAACTCACGCACCGAGCAGTACTTC.